These 12 T cell receptor beta chains came from one sample sequenced in a study of identical twins. TCRdb reanalysed the 5' RACE reads using MiXCR and keeps one entry per CDR3 protein. The table shows 600,000 to 700,000 distinct CDR3 sequences, with around 21% occurring only once. These data are also associated with another study on T cells expressing NK-cell markers.

Sequenced material: PBMCs. The source of these receptors is a woman aged 18-29 years in good health.

V usage is TRBV15 and J usage is TRBJ2-2; 8 bases are a match to TRBD2. After removal of 3 bases from V and 0 bases from J, the junction contained 0 bases not matched to a gene. CDR1 LNHNV and CDR2 YYDKDF come from the germline V gene (reference sequence). This CDR3 comprises 15 residues. Written as DNA, the CDR3 is TGTGCCACCAGCAGGGGACTAGCGAACACCGGGGAGCTGTTTTTT. This encodes CATSRGLANTGELFF.

This sequence joins TRBV20-1 and TRBJ2-1, with TRBD2 matching 7 bases. With 3 bases clipped from V and 2 bases from J, the junction kept 7 bases outside the gene matches. Looked up from germline, CDR1 is DFQATT and CDR2 is SNEGSKA (reference sequence). The CDR3 length is 15 residues. The CDR3 sequence: CSASPLLAAYNEQFF. The CDR3 DNA reads TGCAGTGCTAGCCCCCTGCTAGCGGCCTACAATGAGCAGTTCTTC.

The sample holds a few counts of this clonotype. The chain employs TRBV27 and TRBJ2-1, with D maybe TRBD2 (6 bases). V was clipped by 3 bases and J by 5 bases, with 14 bases between them. Germline CDR1 is MNHEY and CDR2 is SMNVEV (reference sequence). This CDR3 region has 15 residues. CDR3 in amino acids: CASSLGLGRNNEQFF. For the CDR3, the DNA is TGTGCCAGCAGTTTGGGACTCGGAAGGAACAATGAGCAGTTCTTC.

Only a few counts were recorded for this clonotype. CDR3 in amino acids: CASSYGGGGPYEQYF. The CDR3 coding sequence is TGTGCCAGCAGTTACGGAGGGGGAGGGCCGTACGAGCAGTACTTC. The chain carries TRBV6-5 and TRBJ2-7, with D possibly being TRBD2 (7 bases). V was shortened by 2 bases and J by 4 bases, with 15 bases between the two germline ends. The CDR3 extends over 15 amino acids. Germline CDR1 and CDR2: MNHEY and SVGAGI.

J is TRBJ1-1 and V is TRBV10-3; 7 nucleotides agree with TRBD1. This CDR3 region has 11 residues. Looked up from germline, CDR1 is ENHRY and CDR2 is SYGVKD. Trimming at V came to 10 bases and at J to 7 bases, leaving 6 bases not matched to a gene. CDR3 sequence: CATKTGIEAFF. In DNA, the CDR3 is TGTGCCACCAAGACAGGGATTGAAGCTTTCTTT.

V is TRBV3-1 and J is TRBJ1-2, with 12 bases that match TRBD1. J gave up 7 bases and V 3 bases, and 9 bases lay outside the gene matches. Germline CDR1 reads LGHDT; CDR2 reads YNNKEL (reference sequence). The CDR3 has 16 amino acids. CDR3 sequence (DNA): TGTGCCAGCAGCCACCAAGGGACAGGGGGCGTTACTGGCTACACCTTC. It specifies CASSHQGTGGVTGYTF.

This rearrangement joins TRBV4-2 to TRBJ2-5; 10 nucleotides align to TRBD2. V lost 0 bases, J lost 7 bases, and 8 bases stayed unmatched. The length of the CDR3 is 16 residues. From germline, CDR1 is LGHNA and CDR2 YNFKEQ. The CDR3 DNA is TGTGCCAGCAGCCAAGAGGAGCGGGGGGGCACAGGGACCCAGTACTTC. As protein: CASSQEERGGTGTQYF.

This clonotype was seen at least ten times. The chain carries TRBV27 and TRBJ1-1; D not certain. This CDR3 region has 11 residues. The germline V gene has CDR1 MNHEY and CDR2 SMNVEV (reference sequence). V lost 4 bases to trimming and J lost 7 bases, with 7 bases between them. The CDR3 is CASSYHGEAFF. The CDR3 DNA sequence: TGTGCCAGCAGTTACCACGGTGAAGCTTTCTTT.

V is TRBV5-1 and J is TRBJ2-2; TRBD2 is a possible D gene (6 bases). The V and J ends lost 4 bases and 7 bases respectively, with 14 bases between them. CDR1 and CDR2 (germline): SGHRS, YFSETQ. The CDR3 has 14 amino acids. The CDR3 bases are TGCGCCAGCAGCATGGGGGAGGCCGGCGGGGAGCTGTTTTTT. Its translation: CASSMGEAGGELFF.

This sequence joins TRBV20-1 and TRBJ2-3; 10 bases align to TRBD2. The CDR3 extends over 15 amino acids. Per germline, CDR1 DFQATT and CDR2 SNEGSKA (reference sequence). The V and J ends lost 0 bases and 4 bases, in that order; junction bases with no gene match: 4. The CDR3 DNA reads TGCAGTGCTAGAGACAGCGGGGGGGCCCCAGATACGCAGTATTTT. This translates into CSARDSGGAPDTQYF.

This chain joins TRBV12-3 or TRBV12-4 and TRBJ1-1, with D possibly being TRBD1 (5 bases). This CDR3 comprises 12 residues. The V and J ends lost 6 bases and 10 bases respectively, with 15 bases between them. The CDR3, as DNA: TGTGCCAGCAGCTCGGGCGGGGCTTTAGCTTTCTTT. This translates into CASSSGGALAFF.

A few counts support this clonotype. V is TRBV12-3 or TRBV12-4 and J is TRBJ1-2, with a tentative D call TRBD1 (6 bases). V shed 0 bases and J shed 7 bases, with 9 bases lying between them. CDR3 length: 13 amino acids. The CDR3 DNA follows: TGTGCCAGCAGTTTAGCCGGGACATTTGGCTACACCTTC. This gives the protein CASSLAGTFGYTF.